This T cell receptor (beta chain) emerged from a study of cytomegalovirus exposure and HLA in healthy donors. V was pared by 4 bases and J by 8 bases, with 15 bases between. Germline values: CDR1 GTSNPN, CDR2 SVGIG (reference sequence). This CDR3 region has 13 residues. Amplification used 60 Vbeta primers and 13 Jbeta primers. This table comes from immunoSEQ multiplex PCR, and its TCRdb copy is limited to in-frame clones, with some not included. This table holds about 150,000 clones, over 70% found once. This clone appeared once. Antigen: not known. The study's findings and limits: Several V segments, TRBV6-2 and TRBV6-3 among them, could not be told apart and were dropped. Most TCR sequences showed up rarely, but some public TCRs showed up in many donors. A later analysis by the authors found several of the most significant clusters apparently linked to common viral pathogens.

Sequenced input: PBMCs. The chain recombines TRBV30 with TRBJ2-1; weak D call: TRBD1 (5 bases). This receptor was taken from a man aged 25 to 40 in good health and CMV-seropositive. The CDR3 DNA reads as TGTGCCTGGAATCCGCAGGGTCTGGATGAGCAGTTCTTC. It translates to CAWNPQGLDEQFF.